Below are 26 T cell receptor beta chains sequenced from a single sample in a study of blood T cell repertoires in COVID-19. TCRdb's table, derived via immunoSEQ multiplex PCR, lists solely in-frame clones and lacks some. The table records about 250,000 clones, roughly 90% of them present only once. The material sequenced was peripheral blood. All receptors derive from a woman aged 55-70 years with COVID-19, enrolled during active disease.

The chain has TRBV5-4 and TRBJ2-5; the match to TRBD2 covers 8 bases. Germline V gene data show CDR1 as SGHNT and CDR2 as YYREEE (reference sequence). The CDR3 consists of 13 residues. The trim removed 3 bases at V and 3 bases at J, leaving 1 base unmatched. This CDR3 is CASSSGGKETQYF. The CDR3 coding sequence is TGTGCCAGCAGCTCGGGGGGGAAAGAGACCCAGTACTTC.

The chain is built from TRBV29-1 and TRBJ1-2; 7 positions agree with TRBD1. V was clipped by 5 bases and J by 4 bases; unmatched bases: 10. Germline-derived CDR1 and CDR2 are SQVTM and ANQGSEA. The CDR3 length is 14 residues. The CDR3: CSVPRDSDFYGYTF. In DNA form, the CDR3 reads TGCAGCGTTCCCCGGGACAGTGATTTCTATGGCTACACCTTC.

The genes are TRBV7-2 and TRBJ1-5; unclear D gene. Trimming stripped 3 bases from V and 5 bases from J, with 14 bases between. The germline V gene encodes CDR1 SGHTA and CDR2 FQGNSA. The CDR3 length is 15 residues. In nucleotides, the CDR3 is TGTGCCAGCAGCTTTTCTCGGGAAAACCATCAGCCCCAGCATTTT. Its translation: CASSFSRENHQPQHF.

The chain employs TRBV6-5 and TRBJ2-7; 10 nucleotides match TRBD1. The CDR3 runs 14 residues. V shed 5 bases, J shed 6 bases, and the junction held 7 bases outside the gene matches. The germline gives CDR1 MNHEY, CDR2 SVGAGI. The CDR3 sequence: CASSNRDRGIEQYF. The CDR3 DNA reads TGTGCCAGCAGTAACCGGGACAGGGGCATCGAGCAGTACTTC.

The V call is TRBV29-1, the J call TRBJ2-1; D might be TRBD2 (6 bases). The CDR3 is 14 amino acids. V lost 3 bases and J 3 bases, leaving 12 bases between the germline ends. Germline assignment: CDR1 SQVTM and CDR2 ANQGSEA. The CDR3 loop reads CSVEVRGRYNEQFF. The CDR3 DNA is TGCAGCGTTGAGGTGCGGGGCCGCTACAATGAGCAGTTCTTC.

This clone occurred a few times. The chain combines TRBV12-1 with TRBJ2-3; the D call of TRBD1 is as the table states it, not checked on the DNA. TRBV12-1 has pseudogene status. This CDR3 spans 17 amino acids. The CDR3 sequence is CASSFPHRGTSTDTQYF. The CDR3 coding sequence is TGTGCCAGCAGCTTTCCCCACAGGGGCACTAGCACAGATACGCAGTATTTT.

This chain links TRBV6-2 or TRBV6-3 with TRBJ1-4; 8 nucleotides line up with TRBD1. The CDR3 spans 15 residues. V lost 8 bases and J lost 4; bases outside the gene matches: 9. From germline, CDR1 is MNHEY and CDR2 SVGEGT. CDR3 in DNA: TGTGCCAGCGGCCCGACAGGGGCCGTTAATGAAAAACTGTTTTTT. It is translated as CASGPTGAVNEKLFF.

This chain joins TRBV6-5 and TRBJ1-1; 8 nucleotides agree with TRBD1. V lost 10 bases and J lost 2; bases outside the gene matches: 6. The CDR3 totals 13 residues. Germline lookup yields CDR1 MNHEY and CDR2 SVGAGI. The CDR3 nucleotides read TGTGCCACAAACAGGGGGTTAAACACTGAAGCTTTCTTT. Its protein product is CATNRGLNTEAFF.

This chain uses TRBV4-2 with TRBJ1-2; the D is unclear. Germline V lookup: CDR1 LGHNA, CDR2 YNFKEQ. Trimming stripped 0 bases from V and 5 bases from J, with 4 bases between. The CDR3 has 12 amino acids. CDR3 in DNA: TGTGCCAGCAGCCAAGATCAATATGGCTACACCTTC. Protein product: CASSQDQYGYTF.

V and J are TRBV11-2 and TRBJ2-1; possibly TRBD2 for D (6 bases). This CDR3 is built from 14 residues. Germline CDR1 reads SGHAT; CDR2 reads FQNNGV. V was pared by 5 bases and J by 9 bases, with 17 bases between. The CDR3 spells CASSREAGTIEQFF. The DNA of the CDR3 is TGTGCCAGCAGCAGGGAGGCCGGTACAATTGAGCAGTTCTTC.

This chain connects TRBV15 to TRBJ1-6; TRBD1 matches at 8 bases. The junction had 10 bases not matched to a gene; V was cut back by 3 bases and J by 0 bases. There are 19 residues in the CDR3. Germline lookup yields CDR1 LNHNV and CDR2 YYDKDF (reference sequence). The CDR3 protein is CATSRDGQGESSYNSPLHF. As DNA, the CDR3 is TGTGCCACCAGCAGGGATGGACAGGGAGAAAGCTCCTATAATTCACCCCTCCACTTT.

This chain joins TRBV3-1 (or the pseudogene TRBV3-2) and TRBJ1-1; the D gene is possibly TRBD1 (5 bases). CDR1 LGHDT and CDR2 YNNKEL come from the germline V gene (reference sequence). Trimming stripped 2 bases from V and 7 bases from J, with 11 bases between. The CDR3 consists of 13 residues. CDR3 region: CASSQNRQGEAFF. The CDR3 DNA follows: TGTGCCAGCAGCCAAAATCGTCAGGGTGAAGCTTTCTTT.

J is TRBJ2-7 and V is TRBV6-5; tentative D call: TRBD2 (5 bases). In germline, CDR1 is MNHEY, CDR2 SVGAGI. CDR3 length: 13 residues. The V gene lost 6 bases and the J gene lost 4 bases, with 13 bases spanning the gap. The CDR3 spells CASRLTGSYEQYF. The CDR3 coding sequence is TGTGCCAGCAGATTGACGGGGTCGTACGAGCAGTACTTC.

CDR3: CASSLAIRGGSEKLFF. The CDR3 region has the DNA TGTGCCAGCAGCTTGGCAATTCGCGGAGGGAGTGAAAAACTGTTTTTT. The chain links TRBV5-8 to TRBJ1-4; D ambiguous. The CDR3 sequence is 16 residues long. V lost 0 bases to trimming and J lost 7 bases, with 16 bases between them. Germline CDR1 SGHTS, CDR2 YDEGEE.

This chain connects TRBV16 to TRBJ2-3; D is possibly TRBD1 (6 bases). The V gene's germline CDR1 is KGHSY and CDR2 FQNENV. This CDR3 spans 22 amino acids. Trimming took 4 bases from V and 3 from J, leaving 35 bases between them. Written as DNA, the CDR3 is TGTGCCAGCAGCCGGACCCACACGACAGGATCGGTAGTTCCTTATAGGACAGATACGCAGTATTTT. It translates to CASSRTHTTGSVVPYRTDTQYF.

The V gene is TRBV19, the J gene TRBJ1-2; 8 bases are a match to TRBD1. Germline trimming cut 6 bases from V and 8 bases from J; bases unmatched to any gene: 11. CDR3 size: 14 residues. In germline, CDR1 is LNHDA, CDR2 SQIVND (reference sequence). CDR3 residues: CASRWTGRREGYTF. The CDR3 DNA reads as TGTGCCAGTAGGTGGACAGGGAGGCGCGAGGGCTACACCTTC. Together with reference TRBV19 and TRBJ1-2, the CDR3 gives the full variable domain: DGGITQSPKYLFRKEGQNVTLSCEQNLNHDAMYWYRQDPGQGLRLIYYSQIVNDFQKGDIAEGYSVSREKKESFPLTVTSAQKNPTAFYLCASRWTGRREGYTFGSGTRLTVV.

The V call is TRBV12-3 or TRBV12-4, the J call TRBJ2-5; possible D gene TRBD1, 6 bases. Trimming shortened V by 7 bases and J by 1 base, and 10 bases separated the two germline ends. CDR3 length: 13 residues. CDR3 in amino acids: CASKRDTQETQYF. CDR3 in DNA: TGTGCCAGCAAGAGGGACACCCAAGAGACCCAGTACTTC.

This chain joins TRBV11-3 and TRBJ2-3, with D possibly matching TRBD1 (5 bases). CDR1 and CDR2 from the germline V gene are SGHNT and YENEEA. V lost 1 base and J lost 3, with 14 bases in between. The CDR3 has 16 amino acids. The CDR3 sequence: CASSLASTGITDTQYF. The CDR3 nucleotides read TGTGCCAGCAGCTTAGCCTCCACAGGTATAACAGATACGCAGTATTTT.

As DNA, the CDR3 is TGTGCCAGCAGCCAAGATTCGGGGGGCAGATCACCCCTCCACTTT. Translating gives CASSQDSGGRSPLHF. The chain has TRBV3-1 (or the pseudogene TRBV3-2) and TRBJ1-6, with D maybe TRBD1 (6 bases). This CDR3 region has 15 residues. V gave up 0 bases and J gave up 10 bases, with 13 bases separating them. Germline CDR1 is LGHDT and CDR2 is YNNKEL (reference sequence).

The chain joins TRBV5-5 to TRBJ2-2; a possible D gene is TRBD2 (5 bases). Germline V gene data show CDR1 as SGHKS and CDR2 as YYEKEE (reference sequence). V was cut by 2 bases and J by 4 bases, with 21 bases left in between. The CDR3 contains 18 residues. In nucleotides, the CDR3 is TGTGCCAGCAGCTTAGTCCTTGTTGTGGGAGTAATCACCGGGGAGCTGTTTTTT. Amino acids: CASSLVLVVGVITGELFF.

The rearrangement links TRBV18 to TRBJ2-3; 7 nucleotides align to TRBD1. Germline CDR1 and CDR2: KGHSH and LQKENI. The CDR3 is 16 residues long. The junction had 6 bases not matched to a gene; V was cut back by 3 bases and J by 0 bases. CDR3 DNA: TGTGCCAGCTCACCCCGTCCGGGACAGAGCACAGATACGCAGTATTTT. The encoded protein is CASSPRPGQSTDTQYF.

This clone was recorded a few times. The sample carries other DNA sequences with the same CDR3. The rearrangement uses TRBV6-5 and TRBJ1-6; D remains ambiguous. CDR3 length: 14 amino acids. Germline V gene lookup returns CDR1 MNHEY and CDR2 SVGAGI. Deletions cut 6 bases from V and 0 bases from J, with 6 bases between. The CDR3 spells CASSRSSYNSPLHF. The CDR3 DNA reads as TGTGCCAGCAGCAGAAGCTCCTATAATTCACCCCTCCACTTT.

The chain recombines TRBV6-5 with TRBJ1-2, with D tentatively TRBD1 (6 bases). Trimming cost V 5 bases and J 10 bases, with 8 bases left between them. This CDR3 region has 10 residues. Germline-derived CDR1 and CDR2 are MNHEY and SVGAGI. The CDR3 protein is CASSRTDYTF. Here the CDR3 DNA reads TGTGCCAGCAGTCGGACAGACTACACCTTC.

This sequence joins TRBV19 and TRBJ2-7, with 9 bases lining up with TRBD2. The trim removed 1 base at V and 2 bases at J, leaving 3 bases unmatched. CDR1 and CDR2 (germline): LNHDA, SQIVND (reference sequence). The CDR3 contains 15 residues. The CDR3 loop is CASSIAGGGAYEQYF. CDR3 DNA sequence: TGTGCCAGTAGTATAGCTGGCGGGGGGGCCTACGAGCAGTACTTC.

The chain joins TRBV27 to TRBJ1-2; tentative D call: TRBD1 (5 bases). Germline values: CDR1 MNHEY, CDR2 SMNVEV (reference sequence). This CDR3 is 16 amino acids long. Between the trimmed V and J ends, which lost 4 bases and 0 bases, there was a span of 15 bases. CDR3 sequence (DNA): TGTGCCAGCAGTTCCGGGGGACTCAACACTAACTATGGCTACACCTTC. Its protein product is CASSSGGLNTNYGYTF.

The chain joins TRBV7-2 to TRBJ2-7, with TRBD1 matching over 7 bases. Per the germline V gene, CDR1 is SGHTA and CDR2 is FQGNSA. Losses at the gene ends were 5 bases for V and 3 bases for J; bases not matched to a gene: 4. The CDR3 contains 13 residues. CDR3 bases: TGTGCCAGCAGCAAACGGGACAGCTACGAGCAGTACTTC. This encodes CASSKRDSYEQYF.